What follows are 16 T cell receptor beta chains derived from one specimen sequenced in a study of beta chain features in type 1 diabetes. The study reverse transcribed the entire isolated RNA, so it sequenced expressed TCRB transcripts. Only in-frame clones appear in the TCRdb table, and some are missing; sequencing was by immunoSEQ multiplex PCR. The data hold hundreds of thousands of clones, with about 14% observed a single time. Sequenced input: naive CD4+ T cells from blood. The receptor set was obtained from a man aged 30-40 years in good health.

This rearrangement joins TRBV4-3 to TRBJ2-3; D may be TRBD1 or TRBD2 (5 bases each). The CDR3 runs 15 residues. Germline V gene lookup returns CDR1 LGHNA and CDR2 YSLEER. V gave up 1 base and J gave up 4 bases, with 12 bases separating them. This chain's CDR3 is CASSQVPGRADTQYF. The CDR3 DNA follows: TGCGCCAGCAGCCAAGTGCCAGGGCGGGCAGATACGCAGTATTTT.

The chain uses TRBV25-1 and TRBJ2-2; D is ambiguous. The germline V gene has CDR1 MGHDK and CDR2 SYGVNS. The CDR3 sequence is 15 residues long. V shed 6 bases and J shed 3 bases, with 14 bases lying between them. The CDR3 DNA reads as TGTGCCAGCAGCCAAAGCACGATTTACACCGGGGAGCTGTTTTTT. This encodes CASSQSTIYTGELFF.

This clone was counted only a few times. The chain carries TRBV4-3 and TRBJ1-1; the D gene is possibly TRBD1 (5 bases). Trimming stripped 0 bases from V and 7 bases from J, with 15 bases between. The CDR3 spans 15 residues. In germline, CDR1 is LGHNA, CDR2 YSLEER. This CDR3 reads CASSQDPRAGLEAFF. CDR3 in DNA: TGCGCCAGCAGCCAAGATCCCCGGGCGGGGCTTGAAGCTTTCTTT.

This clone occurred a few times. The chain joins TRBV18 to TRBJ1-2; 7 positions match TRBD1. There are 14 residues in the CDR3. V lost 3 bases and J lost 6; bases outside the gene matches: 7. Germline V gene data show CDR1 as KGHSH and CDR2 as LQKENI. DNA for the CDR3: TGTGCCAGCTCACCTCAAGGGGGCGCGAATGGCTACACCTTC. Protein sequence: CASSPQGGANGYTF.

This clone was found a few times. The rearrangement uses TRBV7-2 and TRBJ2-4; D not resolved. The CDR3 sequence is 15 residues long. The V gene's germline CDR1 is SGHTA and CDR2 FQGNSA. The V end lost 2 bases, the J end lost 0 bases, and 8 bases lay between the germline ends. CDR3 sequence: CASSLNGLAKNIQYF. Written as DNA, the CDR3 is TGTGCCAGCAGCTTAAACGGGTTAGCCAAAAACATTCAGTACTTC.

Notes on this clone: Other DNA sequences in the same sample also yield this CDR3. The chain links TRBV19 to TRBJ1-1, with TRBD1 matching over 8 bases. The J segment lost 5 bases and the V segment lost 5 bases, leaving 4 bases of the junction unmatched. The CDR3 has 13 amino acids. CDR1 is LNHDA, CDR2 SQIVND, per germline (reference sequence). The CDR3 sequence is CASSRQGRTEAFF. The CDR3 nucleotides are TGTGCCAGTAGTCGACAGGGGAGAACTGAAGCTTTCTTT. The variable domain in full, completed from reference TRBV19 and TRBJ1-1, reads DGGITQSPKYLFRKEGQNVTLSCEQNLNHDAMYWYRQDPGQGLRLIYYSQIVNDFQKGDIAEGYSVSREKKESFPLTVTSAQKNPTAFYLCASSRQGRTEAFFGQGTRLTVV.

This clone was counted only a few times. The genes are TRBV4-3 and TRBJ2-1, with 11 bases lining up with TRBD2. Trimming took 0 bases from V and 8 from J; bases not matched to a gene: 9. Germline V gene lookup returns CDR1 LGHNA and CDR2 YSLEER. CDR3 length: 17 residues. CDR3 DNA sequence: TGCGCCAGCAGCCAAGAGGCGACTAGCGGGATTGGGGATGAGCAGTTCTTC. It is translated as CASSQEATSGIGDEQFF.

The rearrangement uses TRBV14 and TRBJ2-1; weak D call: TRBD1 (6 bases). V lost 4 bases, J lost 7 bases, and 14 bases lay in between. The germline CDR1 and CDR2 sequences are SGHDN and FVKESK. The CDR3 spans 14 residues. The CDR3 protein is CASSPQGNWNEQFF. CDR3 nucleotide sequence: TGTGCCAGCAGCCCCCAGGGGAATTGGAATGAGCAGTTCTTC.

For this clone: The same CDR3 can be traced to other DNA sequences in this sample. The rearrangement links TRBV20-1 to TRBJ2-5, with D perhaps matching TRBD2 (6 bases). Per the germline V gene, CDR1 is DFQATT and CDR2 is SNEGSKA (reference sequence). CDR3 length equals 11 residues. The V end lost 6 bases, the J end lost 4 bases, and 9 bases lay between the germline ends. The CDR3 loop reads CSARLGETQYF. The CDR3 DNA is TGCAGTGCAAGACTAGGAGAGACCCAGTACTTC.

This chain links TRBV9 with TRBJ2-1; D possibly matches TRBD1 or TRBD2 (5 bases each). Germline V lookup: CDR1 SGDLS, CDR2 YYNGEE. Trimming stripped 5 bases from V and 6 bases from J, with 21 bases between. CDR3 length: 16 amino acids. The CDR3 protein is CASSPSRDHFSNEQFF. In nucleotides, the CDR3 is TGTGCCAGCAGTCCGTCACGGGACCACTTTAGCAATGAGCAGTTCTTC.

V is TRBV11-2 and J is TRBJ2-3; D unresolved. This CDR3 has 14 amino acids. Deletions cut 0 bases from V and 4 bases from J, with 8 bases between. Germline lookup yields CDR1 SGHAT and CDR2 FQNNGV. CDR3 nucleotides: TGTGCCAGCAGCTTAGATTCGATTGCAGATACGCAGTATTTT. Translating gives CASSLDSIADTQYF.

In its sample, this clone was seen a few times. The chain combines TRBV5-1 with TRBJ2-1, with a tentative D call TRBD2 (6 bases). The germline gives CDR1 SGHRS, CDR2 YFSETQ. With 5 bases removed from V and 0 bases from J, the gap between germline ends came to 12 bases. This CDR3 region has 15 residues. CDR3 nucleotide sequence: TGCGCCAGCAGTCCCGGGACTCTCTCCTACAATGAGCAGTTCTTC. Translation gives CASSPGTLSYNEQFF.

A few counts support this clone. The chain carries TRBV5-6 and TRBJ1-5; D uncertain. The germline V gene has CDR1 SGHDT and CDR2 YYEEEE. The CDR3 is made up of 13 amino acids. The V end lost 0 bases, the J end lost 7 bases, and 8 bases lay between the germline ends. The CDR3 DNA reads as TGTGCCAGCAGCTTGGCCTCGGGCCAGCCCCAGCATTTT. It encodes CASSLASGQPQHF.

In DNA form, the CDR3 reads TGCAGCGTTCAAATCAGTGTGAACACTGAAGCTTTCTTT. It encodes CSVQISVNTEAFF. The gene calls are TRBV29-1 and TRBJ1-1, with no clear D. Germline CDR1 is SQVTM and CDR2 is ANQGSEA. The CDR3 sequence is 13 residues long. Trimming stripped 5 bases from V and 0 bases from J, with 10 bases between.

This clone was seen a handful of times. V usage is TRBV7-2 and J usage is TRBJ2-1; 12 positions match TRBD1. V was pared by 5 bases and J by 7 bases, with 9 bases of the junction left unmatched. In germline, CDR1 is SGHTA, CDR2 FQGNSA. This CDR3 is 16 amino acids long. The CDR3 region is CASSPFRDRGLNEQFF. The CDR3 coding sequence is TGTGCCAGCAGCCCGTTCCGGGACAGGGGGCTGAATGAGCAGTTCTTC.

This rearrangement joins TRBV5-1 to TRBJ2-1; 11 bases map to TRBD2. Germline CDR1 is SGHRS and CDR2 is YFSETQ. This CDR3 is 16 amino acids long. With V trimmed by 3 bases and J by 8 bases, 10 bases remained unmatched. CDR3 in DNA: TGCGCCAGCAGCTCGACGAGGACTAGCGGGCCCCATGAGCAGTTCTTC. Its translation: CASSSTRTSGPHEQFF.